This TCR beta chain originates from a study of blood T cell repertoires in COVID-19. The CDR3 has 15 amino acids. Losses at the gene ends were 7 bases for V and 2 bases for J; bases not matched to a gene: 4. Germline CDR1 reads SGHAT; CDR2 reads FQNNGV. As originally analysed: Reference gene primer amplification in the assay estimated nucleated cell counts. Assay: immunoSEQ multiplex PCR; the TCRdb copy retains only in-frame clones and omits some. That table gives V, J and clone size, and the DNA gave D and trimming. Of more than 65,000 clones listed, more than 75% were seen once; the top ten hold approximately 7%.

The chain combines TRBV11-2 with TRBJ2-2; 10 nucleotides agree with TRBD2. This receptor was taken from a human donor in a cohort sampled during active COVID-19. Sequences were obtained from peripheral blood. CDR3: CASKVAGGNTGELFF. CDR3 bases: TGTGCCAGCAAGGTAGCGGGGGGTAACACCGGGGAGCTGTTTTTT. Together with reference TRBV11-2 and TRBJ2-2, the CDR3 gives the full variable domain: EAGVAQSPRYKIIEKRQSVAFWCNPISGHATLYWYQQILGQGPKLLIQFQNNGVVDDSQLPKDRFSAERLKGVDSTLKIQPAKLEDSAVYLCASKVAGGNTGELFFGEGSRLTVL.